This T cell receptor (beta chain) was obtained from a study of blood T cells in healthy people across ages. Findings and limits, study-wide: When one million T cells were used, diversity estimates were thought to be underestimates. With age, beta diversity per million T cells declined roughly linearly, significantly by 35 to 40.

A second PCR of 7 to 11 cycles used a sample-barcoded 5' primer and a J-beta primer mix. One entry per CDR3 protein results from TCRdb running MiXCR on the 5' RACE reads. The data hold about 1.1 million distinct CDR3 sequences, with 35% to 45% observed a single time. CDR3 length: 18 amino acids. Germline CDR1 DFQATT, CDR2 SNEGSKA (reference sequence). The junction had 12 bases not matched to a gene; V was cut back by 4 bases and J by 1 base. As to this clonotype: Antigen: not known.

The V and J genes are TRBV20-1 and TRBJ1-5, with 11 bases fitting TRBD1. The source material was blood. The source is a young man in good health. The CDR3 loop is CSAKPGQGGILSNQPQHF. The CDR3 bases are TGCAGTGCTAAACCGGGACAGGGGGGGATTCTCAGCAATCAGCCCCAGCATTTT.